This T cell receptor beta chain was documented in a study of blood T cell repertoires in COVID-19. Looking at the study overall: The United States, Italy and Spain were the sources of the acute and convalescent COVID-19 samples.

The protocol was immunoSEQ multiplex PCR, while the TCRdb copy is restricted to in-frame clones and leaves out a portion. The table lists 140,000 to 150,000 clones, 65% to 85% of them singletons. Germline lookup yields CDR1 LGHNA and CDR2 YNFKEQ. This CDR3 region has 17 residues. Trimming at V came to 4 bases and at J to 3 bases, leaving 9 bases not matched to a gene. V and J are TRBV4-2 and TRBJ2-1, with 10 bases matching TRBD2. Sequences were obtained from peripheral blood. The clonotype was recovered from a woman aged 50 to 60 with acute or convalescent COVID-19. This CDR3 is CASSRGRSGGDYNEQFF. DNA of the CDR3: TGTGCCAGCAGCCGCGGGCGGAGCGGGGGGGACTACAATGAGCAGTTCTTC.